This TCR beta chain was found in a study of tumor-infiltrating lymphocytes in primary liver carcinoma. Study details: All lesions had stage T1-T3 N0M0 and roughly 4 to 11 cm widths. Each of the samples returned roughly 3.5 to 7.5 million productive TCRbeta reads (a yield similar across tissue types).

Total RNA (approximately 450 ng) served as template for TCR beta cDNA synthesis primed by a constant-region primer. Researchers made the TCR beta libraries by running three nested multiplex PCR rounds with slightly modified ARM-PCR. The first two PCR rounds used TRBV1-TRBV30 forward primers with a C-beta reverse primer, about 10 cycles each. Via MiXCR, TCRdb re-called the multiplex PCR reads, giving one row per CDR3 protein. The sample has 80,000 to 100,000 distinct CDR3 sequences, less than 70% seen once; the top ten hold around 30%. As regards this clonotype: Relative to the germline gene, one junction end is altered; a read error may explain this.

Unsorted bulk tissue (about 20-32 mg) underwent RNA and DNA co-extraction. With chronic HBV infection, the patients were also treatment-naive. Germline loops: CDR1 SGHAT, CDR2 FQNNGV. This CDR3 is 14 amino acids long. This receptor was identified in a middle-aged man with primary liver carcinoma and hepatitis B virus infection. This rearrangement joins TRBV11-2 to TRBJ1-1; D unresolved. Sequenced sample: tumor-adjacent normal liver tissue. The CDR3 DNA is TGTGCCAGCAGTTTAGAGGCATTGGGCACTGAAGCTTTCTTT. Translation gives CASSLEALGTEAFF.